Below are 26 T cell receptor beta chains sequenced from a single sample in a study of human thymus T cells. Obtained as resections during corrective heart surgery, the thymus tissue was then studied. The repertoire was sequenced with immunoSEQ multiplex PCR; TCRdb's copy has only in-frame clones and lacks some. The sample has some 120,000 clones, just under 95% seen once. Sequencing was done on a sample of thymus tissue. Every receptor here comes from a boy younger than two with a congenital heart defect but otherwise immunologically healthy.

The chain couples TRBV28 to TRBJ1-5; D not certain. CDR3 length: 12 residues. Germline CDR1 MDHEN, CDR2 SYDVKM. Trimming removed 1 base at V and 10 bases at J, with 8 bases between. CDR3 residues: CASSLSGVPQHF. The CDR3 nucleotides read TGTGCCAGCAGTTTATCCGGGGTACCCCAGCATTTT.

CDR3 sequence: CASSPGQGAFYGYTF. CDR3 nucleotides: TGTGCCAGCAGCCCTGGACAGGGGGCTTTCTATGGCTACACCTTC. The chain joins TRBV9 to TRBJ1-2, with TRBD1 matching 11 bases. After removal of 4 bases from V and 4 bases from J, the junction contained 6 bases not matched to a gene. The CDR3 runs to 15 residues. The germline V gene has CDR1 SGDLS and CDR2 YYNGEE.

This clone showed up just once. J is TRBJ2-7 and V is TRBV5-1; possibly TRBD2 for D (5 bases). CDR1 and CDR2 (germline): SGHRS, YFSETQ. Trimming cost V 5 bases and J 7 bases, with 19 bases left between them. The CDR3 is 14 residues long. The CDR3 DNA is TGCGCCAGCAGGAACCCTCCCGGGCCGGGGGAGCAGTACTTC. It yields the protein CASRNPPGPGEQYF.

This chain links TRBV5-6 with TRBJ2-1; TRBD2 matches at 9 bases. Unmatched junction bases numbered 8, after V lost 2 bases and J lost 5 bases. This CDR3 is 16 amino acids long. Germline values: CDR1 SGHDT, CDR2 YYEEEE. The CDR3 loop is CASSFYIAGANNEQFF. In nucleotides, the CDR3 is TGTGCCAGCAGCTTCTACATAGCGGGGGCTAACAATGAGCAGTTCTTC. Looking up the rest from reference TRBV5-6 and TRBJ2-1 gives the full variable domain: DAGVTQSPTHLIKTRGQQVTLRCSPKSGHDTVSWYQQALGQGPQFIFQYYEEEERQRGNFPDRFSGHQFPNYSSELNVNALLLGDSALYLCASSFYIAGANNEQFFGPGTRLTVL.

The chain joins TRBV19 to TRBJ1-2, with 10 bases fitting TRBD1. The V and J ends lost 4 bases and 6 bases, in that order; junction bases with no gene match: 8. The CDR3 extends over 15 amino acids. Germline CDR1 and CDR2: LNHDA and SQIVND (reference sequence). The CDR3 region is CASSTHDRGQDGYTF. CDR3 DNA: TGTGCCAGTAGTACCCATGACAGGGGGCAGGATGGCTACACCTTC. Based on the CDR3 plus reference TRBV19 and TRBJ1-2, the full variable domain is DGGITQSPKYLFRKEGQNVTLSCEQNLNHDAMYWYRQDPGQGLRLIYYSQIVNDFQKGDIAEGYSVSREKKESFPLTVTSAQKNPTAFYLCASSTHDRGQDGYTFGSGTRLTVV.

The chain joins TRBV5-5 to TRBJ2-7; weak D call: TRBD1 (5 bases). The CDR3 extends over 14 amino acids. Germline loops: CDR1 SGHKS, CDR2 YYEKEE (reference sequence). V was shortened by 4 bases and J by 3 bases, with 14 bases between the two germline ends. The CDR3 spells CASSSPGPFYEQYF. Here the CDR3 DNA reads TGTGCCAGCAGCAGCCCAGGGCCCTTCTACGAGCAGTACTTC.

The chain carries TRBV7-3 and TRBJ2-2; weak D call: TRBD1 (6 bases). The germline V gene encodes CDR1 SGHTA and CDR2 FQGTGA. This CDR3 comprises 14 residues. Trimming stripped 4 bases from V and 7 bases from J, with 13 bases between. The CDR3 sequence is CASSSGVQGGELFF. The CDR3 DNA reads TGTGCCAGCAGCTCAGGGGTCCAGGGCGGGGAGCTGTTTTTT.

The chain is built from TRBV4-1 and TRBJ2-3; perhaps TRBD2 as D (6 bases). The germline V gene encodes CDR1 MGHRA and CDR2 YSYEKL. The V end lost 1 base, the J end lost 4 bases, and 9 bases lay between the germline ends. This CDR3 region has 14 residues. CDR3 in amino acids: CASSQAGGADTQYF. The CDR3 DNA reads TGCGCCAGCAGCCAAGCGGGCGGGGCAGATACGCAGTATTTT.

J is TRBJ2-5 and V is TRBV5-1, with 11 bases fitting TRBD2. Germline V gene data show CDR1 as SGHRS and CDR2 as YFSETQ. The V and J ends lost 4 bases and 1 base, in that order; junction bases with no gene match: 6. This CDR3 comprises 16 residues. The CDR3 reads CASSRTSGGTQETQYF. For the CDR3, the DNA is TGCGCCAGCAGCCGTACTAGCGGGGGCACCCAAGAGACCCAGTACTTC.

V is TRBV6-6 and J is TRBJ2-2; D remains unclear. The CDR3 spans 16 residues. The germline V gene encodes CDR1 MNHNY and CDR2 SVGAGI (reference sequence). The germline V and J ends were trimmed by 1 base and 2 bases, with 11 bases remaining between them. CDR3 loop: CASSYYTEPNTGELFF. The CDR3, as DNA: TGTGCCAGCAGTTACTACACAGAACCTAACACCGGGGAGCTGTTTTTT.

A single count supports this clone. In DNA, the CDR3 is TGTGCCGCCGGGGGGGCTGAGTCCTACAATGAGCAGTTCTTC. It translates to CAAGGAESYNEQFF. The chain links TRBV27 to TRBJ2-1; 8 nucleotides agree with TRBD2. CDR3 length equals 14 residues. The V gene end was trimmed by 11 bases and the J gene end by 1 base; junction bases not matched to a gene: 7. The germline V gene has CDR1 MNHEY and CDR2 SMNVEV (reference sequence).

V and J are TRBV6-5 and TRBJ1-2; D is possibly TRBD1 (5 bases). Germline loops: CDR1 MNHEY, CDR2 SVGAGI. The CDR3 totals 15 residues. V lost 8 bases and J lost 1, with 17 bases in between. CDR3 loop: CASRPLSGDNYGYTF. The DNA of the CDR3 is TGTGCCAGCCGTCCCCTTTCGGGGGATAACTATGGCTACACCTTC.

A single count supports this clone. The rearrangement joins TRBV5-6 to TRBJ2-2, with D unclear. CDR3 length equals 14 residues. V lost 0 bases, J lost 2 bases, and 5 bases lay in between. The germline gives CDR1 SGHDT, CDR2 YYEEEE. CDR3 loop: CASSLVANTGELFF. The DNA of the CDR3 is TGTGCCAGCAGCTTGGTGGCCAACACCGGGGAGCTGTTTTTT.

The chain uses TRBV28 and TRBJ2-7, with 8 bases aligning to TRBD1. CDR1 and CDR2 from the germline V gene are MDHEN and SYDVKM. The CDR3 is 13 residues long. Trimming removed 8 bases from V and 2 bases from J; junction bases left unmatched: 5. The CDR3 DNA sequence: TGTGCCAGCTCGGACAGGGCCGCCTACGAGCAGTACTTC. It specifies CASSDRAAYEQYF.

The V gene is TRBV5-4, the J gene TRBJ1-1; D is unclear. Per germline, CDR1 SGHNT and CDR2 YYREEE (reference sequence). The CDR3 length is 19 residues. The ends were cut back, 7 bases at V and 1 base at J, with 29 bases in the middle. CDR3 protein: CASGRGGLARIGRNTEAFF. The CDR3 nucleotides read TGTGCCAGCGGACGGGGAGGGTTGGCGAGAATTGGGCGGAACACTGAAGCTTTCTTT. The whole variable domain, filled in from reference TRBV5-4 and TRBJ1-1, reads ETGVTQSPTHLIKTRGQQVTLRCSSQSGHNTVSWYQQALGQGPQFIFQYYREEENGRGNFPPRFSGLQFPNYSSELNVNALELDDSALYLCASGRGGLARIGRNTEAFFGQGTRLTVV.

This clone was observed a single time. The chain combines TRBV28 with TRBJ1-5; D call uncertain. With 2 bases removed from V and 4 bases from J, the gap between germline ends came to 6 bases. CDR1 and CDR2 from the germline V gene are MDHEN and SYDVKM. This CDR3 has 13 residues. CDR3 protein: CASSLATNQPQHF. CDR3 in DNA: TGTGCCAGCAGTTTAGCAACAAATCAGCCCCAGCATTTT.

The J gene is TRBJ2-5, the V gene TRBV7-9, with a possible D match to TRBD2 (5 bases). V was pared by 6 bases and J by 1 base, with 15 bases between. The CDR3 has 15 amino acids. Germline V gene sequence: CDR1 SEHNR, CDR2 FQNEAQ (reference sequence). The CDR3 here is CASRITRGSQETQYF. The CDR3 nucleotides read TGTGCCAGCAGGATTACTCGGGGTTCCCAAGAGACCCAGTACTTC.

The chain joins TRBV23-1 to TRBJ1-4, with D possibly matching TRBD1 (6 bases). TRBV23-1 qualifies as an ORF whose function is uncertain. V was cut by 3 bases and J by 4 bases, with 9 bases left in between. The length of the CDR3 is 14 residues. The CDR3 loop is CASSHTGNNEKLFF. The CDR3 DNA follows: TGCGCCAGCAGTCACACAGGGAATAATGAAAAACTGTTTTTT.

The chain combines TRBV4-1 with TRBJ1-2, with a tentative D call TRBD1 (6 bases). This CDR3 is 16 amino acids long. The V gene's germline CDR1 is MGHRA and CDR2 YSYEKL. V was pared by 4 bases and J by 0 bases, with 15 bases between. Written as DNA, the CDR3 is TGCGCCAGCAGCCCCCGGACAGTCATAGCTAACTATGGCTACACCTTC. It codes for CASSPRTVIANYGYTF.

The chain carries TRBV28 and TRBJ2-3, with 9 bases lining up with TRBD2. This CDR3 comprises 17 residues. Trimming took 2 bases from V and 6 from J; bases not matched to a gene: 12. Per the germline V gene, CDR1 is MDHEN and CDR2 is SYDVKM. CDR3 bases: TGTGCCAGCAGTTTAGGGCCGGCGGGGGGGCCCGGCGATACGCAGTATTTT. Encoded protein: CASSLGPAGGPGDTQYF.

Here the CDR3 DNA reads TGTGCCAGCAGACTGGGACTAAACTACGAGCAGTACTTC. This gives the protein CASRLGLNYEQYF. The chain combines TRBV27 with TRBJ2-7, with 7 bases that match TRBD2. The CDR3 runs 13 residues. Germline assignment: CDR1 MNHEY and CDR2 SMNVEV (reference sequence). V shed 6 bases and J 3 bases; nucleotides not matched to a gene: 5.

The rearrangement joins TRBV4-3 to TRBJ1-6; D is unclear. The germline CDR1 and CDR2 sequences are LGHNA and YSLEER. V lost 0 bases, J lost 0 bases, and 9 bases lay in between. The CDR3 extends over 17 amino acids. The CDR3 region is CASSQELMSSYNSPLHF. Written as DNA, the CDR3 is TGCGCCAGCAGCCAAGAACTGATGAGCTCCTATAATTCACCCCTCCACTTT.

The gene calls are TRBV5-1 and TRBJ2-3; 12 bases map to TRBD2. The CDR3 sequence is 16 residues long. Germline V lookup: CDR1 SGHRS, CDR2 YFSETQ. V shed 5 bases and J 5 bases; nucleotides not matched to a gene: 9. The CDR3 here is CASSSGLAGEEDTQYF. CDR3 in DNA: TGCGCCAGCAGTTCGGGACTAGCGGGTGAGGAAGATACGCAGTATTTT.

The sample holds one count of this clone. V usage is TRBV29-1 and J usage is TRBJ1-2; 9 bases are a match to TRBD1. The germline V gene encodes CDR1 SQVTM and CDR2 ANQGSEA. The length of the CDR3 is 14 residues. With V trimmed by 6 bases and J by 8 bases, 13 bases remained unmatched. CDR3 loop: CSVGLRDREGGYTF. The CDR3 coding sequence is TGCAGCGTCGGCCTCCGGGACAGGGAAGGAGGCTACACCTTC.

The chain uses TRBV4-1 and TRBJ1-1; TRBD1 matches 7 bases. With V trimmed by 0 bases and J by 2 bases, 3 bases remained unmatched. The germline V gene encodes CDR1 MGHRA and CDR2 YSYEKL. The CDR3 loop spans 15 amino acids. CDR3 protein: CASSQDQGGNTEAFF. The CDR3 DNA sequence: TGCGCCAGCAGCCAAGACCAGGGGGGAAACACTGAAGCTTTCTTT.

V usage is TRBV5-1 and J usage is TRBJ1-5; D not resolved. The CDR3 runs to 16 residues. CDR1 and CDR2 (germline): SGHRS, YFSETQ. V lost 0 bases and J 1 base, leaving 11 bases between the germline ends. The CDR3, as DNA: TGCGCCAGCAGCTTGGGGCCCCCGGGAAGCAATCAGCCCCAGCATTTT. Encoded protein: CASSLGPPGSNQPQHF.